This TCR beta chain is from a study of T cells in Graves' hyperthyroidism and ophthalmopathy. The study, taken as a whole, reports: For ophthalmopathy, model prediction preceded onset by a median roughly 5.9 months.

Germline lookup yields CDR1 SNHLY and CDR2 FYNNEI. J gave up 7 bases and V 5 bases, and 17 bases lay outside the gene matches. This CDR3 has 19 residues. Amplification targeted TCR beta CDR3 regions from RNA transcripts. A first-round RT-PCR of the TCR CDR3 used the HTBI primer set. TCRdb re-derived calls from the multiplex PCR reads in MiXCR, one entry per CDR3 protein. The data show about 660,000 distinct CDR3 sequences, with 45% seen just once and roughly 7.2% held by the top ten. In this sample, this clonotype turned up a few times. Its antigen is not known. The sequenced material came from peripheral blood or thyroid tissue (not recorded which). This clonotype was obtained from an adult man with Graves' disease, either hyperthyroidism or ophthalmopathy (not recorded which). This rearrangement joins TRBV2 to TRBJ2-5; 15 bases are a match to TRBD2. Here the CDR3 reads CASSSTPGLAGGPPRTQYF. CDR3 sequence (DNA): TGTGCCAGCAGTTCCACTCCGGGACTAGCGGGGGGCCCCCCCAGGACCCAGTACTTC. Complete variable domain (other parts from reference TRBV2 and TRBJ2-5): EPEVTQTPSHQVTQMGQEVILRCVPISNHLYFYWYRQILGQKVEFLVSFYNNEISEKSEIFDDQFSVERPDGSNFTLKIRSTKLEDSAMYFCASSSTPGLAGGPPRTQYFGPGTRLLVL.